This T cell receptor (beta chain) was obtained from a study of technical replicates of blood from several donors. The protocol was immunoSEQ multiplex PCR, while the TCRdb copy is restricted to in-frame clones and leaves out a portion. The table shows some 90,000 clones, with 95% occurring only once. The CDR3 is 14 residues long. V shed 5 bases and J shed 3 bases, with 11 bases lying between them. Germline V gene sequence: CDR1 SGHAT, CDR2 FQNNGV. This chain uses TRBV11-2 with TRBJ1-5, with D maybe TRBD1 (6 bases). The sequence derives from a human donor in good health. The sequenced material came from T cells isolated from PBMCs. CDR3 loop: CASSVTGLNQPQHF. Here the CDR3 DNA reads TGTGCCAGCAGCGTAACAGGGCTCAATCAGCCCCAGCATTTT. The entire variable domain, with the rest obtained from reference TRBV11-2 and TRBJ1-5, is as follows: EAGVAQSPRYKIIEKRQSVAFWCNPISGHATLYWYQQILGQGPKLLIQFQNNGVVDDSQLPKDRFSAERLKGVDSTLKIQPAKLEDSAVYLCASSVTGLNQPQHFGDGTRLSIL.